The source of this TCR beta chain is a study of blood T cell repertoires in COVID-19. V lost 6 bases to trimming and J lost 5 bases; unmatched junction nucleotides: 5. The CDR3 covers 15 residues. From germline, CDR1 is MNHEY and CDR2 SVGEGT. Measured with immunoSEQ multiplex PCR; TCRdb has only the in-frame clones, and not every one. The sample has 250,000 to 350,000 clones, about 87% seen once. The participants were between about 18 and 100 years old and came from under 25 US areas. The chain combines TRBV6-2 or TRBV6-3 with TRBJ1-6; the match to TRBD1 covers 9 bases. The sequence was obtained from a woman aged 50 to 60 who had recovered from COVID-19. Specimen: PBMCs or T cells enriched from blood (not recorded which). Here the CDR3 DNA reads TGTGCCAGCAGCCTCCGGGACAGGGATAATTCACCCCTCCACTTT. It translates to CASSLRDRDNSPLHF.